The 3 T cell receptor beta chains in this list originate from one sample, sequenced in a study of blood T cell repertoires in COVID-19. TCRdb's table, derived via immunoSEQ multiplex PCR, lists solely in-frame clones and lacks some. Of 150,000 to 200,000 clones detected, about 81% appear once; the ten largest clones hold around 15%. The sequenced material came from peripheral blood. These receptors came from a man aged 25-45 years with active or convalescent COVID-19.

The chain recombines TRBV4-3 with TRBJ1-2, with D perhaps matching TRBD1 (5 bases). The germline V gene has CDR1 LGHNA and CDR2 YSLEER. Trimming removed 5 bases from V and 4 bases from J, with 11 bases in between. This CDR3 contains 13 residues. The CDR3 reads CASSGRAFYGYTF. In nucleotides, the CDR3 is TGCGCCAGCAGCGGCAGGGCCTTCTATGGCTACACCTTC.

V gene TRBV19 combines with J gene TRBJ2-2; TRBD1 aligns across 7 bases. From germline, CDR1 is LNHDA and CDR2 SQIVND (reference sequence). The CDR3 extends over 17 amino acids. J gave up 1 base and V 2 bases, and 7 bases lay outside the gene matches. The CDR3 coding sequence is TGTGCCAGTAGTATAAGCTCGGGACAGCTGAACACCGGGGAGCTGTTTTTT. The encoded protein is CASSISSGQLNTGELFF.

The chain employs TRBV6-4 and TRBJ2-1, with TRBD2 identical over 9 bases. The CDR3 spans 16 residues. Germline-derived CDR1 and CDR2 are MRHNA and SNTAGT. V was pared by 3 bases and J by 4 bases, with 7 bases of the junction left unmatched. CDR3 protein: CASSEEGLAGYNEQFF. The CDR3 coding sequence is TGTGCCAGCAGTGAGGAGGGGCTAGCGGGGTACAATGAGCAGTTCTTC.